This T cell receptor beta chain was observed in a study of blood T cell repertoires in COVID-19. Background on the study: The United States, Italy and Spain were the sources of the acute and convalescent COVID-19 samples.

CDR1 is MNHEY and CDR2 is SVGAGI in the germline V gene. The CDR3 loop spans 16 amino acids. V lost 1 base and J lost 9; bases outside the gene matches: 8. In the original analysis: For nucleated cells, counts were estimated from reference gene primer amplification. The data were produced by immunoSEQ multiplex PCR, yet TCRdb's version contains in-frame clones alone and is incomplete. V and J calls and clone size come straight from that table; D and trimming were deduced from the DNA. The table has about 350,000 clones, around 87% seen once; the top ten hold about 5.2%. The receptor comes from a woman between 25 and 40 years old who had recovered from COVID-19. The specimen was PBMCs or T cells enriched from blood (not recorded which). The V and J genes are TRBV6-5 and TRBJ2-1; TRBD2 matches 11 bases. The CDR3 protein is CASSYFASGGPVEQFF. The DNA for the CDR3 is TGTGCCAGCAGTTACTTCGCTAGCGGGGGGCCGGTTGAGCAGTTCTTC.